This is a list of T cell receptor beta chains from one sample in a study of technical replicates of blood from several donors. Profiled with immunoSEQ multiplex PCR; TCRdb holds only in-frame clones, not every one. The sample includes roughly 90,000 clones, approximately 90% of them seen just once. The sequenced material came from T cells isolated from PBMCs. These receptors all stem from a human donor in good health. The CDR3 runs from the conserved cysteine through the conserved F or W. Each record gives: V gene, CDR3 protein.

>TRBV4-1
CASSPRDSQRDEQYF
>TRBV11-2
CASSLTGKTDTQYF
>TRBV7-6
CASSSPSGLAGDGSYNEQFF
>TRBV7-8
CASSTGQVGNTIYF
>TRBV7-6
CASSSRSGGQETQYF
>TRBV6-1
CASSSSGSVDYGYTF
>TRBV7-9
CANSQESSGNTIYF
>TRBV19
CASTVTNNQPQHF
>TRBV29-1
CSVEGLAGEHTGELFF
>TRBV4-1
CASSQEGGAYEQYF
>TRBV14
CASSQDRVYEKLFF
>TRBV28
CASSLLLAGKHYEQYF
>TRBV5-1
CATRPSVTYNEQFF
>TRBV7-8
CASSLERQGQPQHF
>TRBV5-4
CASSGTSGPQETQYF
>TRBV11-2
CASSPGDSGPHTQYF
>TRBV9
CASSDGLGHTGELFF
>TRBV19
CASSSHIAGVEQFF
>TRBV30
CAWGALGARNTEAFF
>TRBV6-5
CASTNTGGYEQYF
>TRBV10-3
CAISEPPEGNTEAFF
>TRBV4-1
CASSWDLGQGGEQYF
>TRBV4-1
CASSQVSQGSQPQHF
>TRBV6-5
CASSTPSGSTDTQYF
>TRBV27
CASSLSTGVGQYF
>TRBV28
CASRKRSGQLNTEAFF
>TRBV10-3
CAISRDSLKQEKLFF
>TRBV5-1
CASSLREWAGGTDTQYF
>TRBV29-1
CSVDLSGSFGELFF
>TRBV28
CASSFGAGTSGYEQYF
>TRBV30
CAWSYYSPLHF
>TRBV19
CASSPRTGPSYNEQFF
>TRBV6-6
CASSPSGGAFGYEQYF
>TRBV28
CASSLRYQAGQETQYF
>TRBV7-9
CASGGEGETQYF